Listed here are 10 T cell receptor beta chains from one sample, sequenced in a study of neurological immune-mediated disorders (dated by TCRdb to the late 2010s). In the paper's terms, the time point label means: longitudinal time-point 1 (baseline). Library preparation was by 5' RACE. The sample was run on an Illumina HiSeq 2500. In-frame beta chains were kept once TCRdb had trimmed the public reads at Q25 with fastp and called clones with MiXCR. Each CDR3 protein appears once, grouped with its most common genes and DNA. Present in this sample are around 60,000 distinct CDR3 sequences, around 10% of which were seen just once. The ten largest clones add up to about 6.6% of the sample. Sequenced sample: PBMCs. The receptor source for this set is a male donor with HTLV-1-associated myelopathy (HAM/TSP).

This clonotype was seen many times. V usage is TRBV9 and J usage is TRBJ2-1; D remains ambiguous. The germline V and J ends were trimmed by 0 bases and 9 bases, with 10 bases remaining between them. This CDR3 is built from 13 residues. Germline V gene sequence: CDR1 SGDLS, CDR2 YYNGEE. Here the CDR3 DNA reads TGTGCCAGCAGCGTAGTAACCCCCTCTGAGCAGTTCTTC. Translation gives CASSVVTPSEQFF.

The CDR3 nucleotides are TGTGCCAGCAGCTTAGATTTGCGGGGGGGCCAAGAGACCCAGTACTTC. Its translation: CASSLDLRGGQETQYF. This chain uses TRBV7-2 with TRBJ2-5; 9 nucleotides line up with TRBD2. Germline-derived CDR1 and CDR2 are SGHTA and FQGNSA. This CDR3 spans 16 amino acids. The ends lost 1 base at V and 1 base at J; junction bases unmatched: 4.

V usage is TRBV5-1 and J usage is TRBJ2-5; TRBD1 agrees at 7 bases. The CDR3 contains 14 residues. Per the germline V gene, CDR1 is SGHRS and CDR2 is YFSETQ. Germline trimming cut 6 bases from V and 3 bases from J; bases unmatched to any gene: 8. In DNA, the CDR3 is TGCGCCAGCACCGTTCCGGGACAGAAAGAGACCCAGTACTTC. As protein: CASTVPGQKETQYF.

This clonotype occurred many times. The CDR3 loop is CASTPGTSGETQYF. The CDR3 DNA reads TGTGCCAGCACCCCCGGGACTAGCGGAGAGACCCAGTACTTC. This chain joins TRBV12-3 or TRBV12-4 and TRBJ2-5; the match to TRBD2 covers 11 bases. This CDR3 comprises 14 residues. V trimming: 7 bases; J trimming: 4 bases; junction bases outside the gene matches: 5.

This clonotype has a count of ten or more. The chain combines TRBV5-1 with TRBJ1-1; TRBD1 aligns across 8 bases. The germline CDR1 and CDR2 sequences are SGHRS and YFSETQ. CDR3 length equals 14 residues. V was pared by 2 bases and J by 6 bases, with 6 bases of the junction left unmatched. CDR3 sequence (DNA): TGCGCCAGCAGCTTAGCAGGGGGCTACGCTGAAGCTTTCTTT. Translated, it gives CASSLAGGYAEAFF.

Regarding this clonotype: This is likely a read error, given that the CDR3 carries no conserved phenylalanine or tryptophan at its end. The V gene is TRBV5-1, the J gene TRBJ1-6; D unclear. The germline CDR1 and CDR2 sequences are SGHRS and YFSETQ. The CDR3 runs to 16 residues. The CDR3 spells CAISFDGTPHNSPLHV. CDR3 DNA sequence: TGCGCCATCAGCTTTGACGGCACACCTCATAATTCACCCCTCCACGTT.

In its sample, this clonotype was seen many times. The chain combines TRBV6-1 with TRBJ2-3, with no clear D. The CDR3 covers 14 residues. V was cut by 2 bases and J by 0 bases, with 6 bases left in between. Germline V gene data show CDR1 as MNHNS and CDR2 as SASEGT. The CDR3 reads CASSERGSTDTQYF. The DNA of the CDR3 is TGTGCCAGCAGTGAAAGAGGCAGCACAGATACGCAGTATTTT.

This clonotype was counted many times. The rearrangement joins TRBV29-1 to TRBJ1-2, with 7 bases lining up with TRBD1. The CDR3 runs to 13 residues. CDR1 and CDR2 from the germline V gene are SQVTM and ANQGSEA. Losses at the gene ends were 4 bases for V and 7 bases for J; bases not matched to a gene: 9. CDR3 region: CSVVTQGLRGYTF. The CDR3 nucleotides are TGCAGCGTTGTGACACAGGGGTTGCGTGGCTACACCTTC.

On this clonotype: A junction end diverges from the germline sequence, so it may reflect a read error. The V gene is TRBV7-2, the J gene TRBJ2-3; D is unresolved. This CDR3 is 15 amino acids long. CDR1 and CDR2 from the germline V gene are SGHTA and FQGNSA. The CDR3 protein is CASSLAVSQWRTQSF. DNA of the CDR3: TGTGCCAGCAGCTTAGCGGTCTCCCAGTGGAGAACGCAGTCTTTT.

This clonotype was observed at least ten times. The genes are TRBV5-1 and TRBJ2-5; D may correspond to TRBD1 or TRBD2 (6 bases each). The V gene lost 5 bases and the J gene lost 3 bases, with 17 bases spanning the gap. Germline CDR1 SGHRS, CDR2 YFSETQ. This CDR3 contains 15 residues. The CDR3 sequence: CASSGGGTPKETQYF. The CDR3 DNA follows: TGCGCCAGCAGTGGAGGGGGGACACCAAAAGAGACCCAGTACTTC.